What follows are 26 T cell receptor beta chains derived from one specimen sequenced in a study of blood T cell repertoires in COVID-19. The method was immunoSEQ multiplex PCR; TCRdb's version includes in-frame clones alone and lacks a portion of them. The profile covers 200,000 to 250,000 clones, with 82% appearing a single time and roughly 3.5% taken by the ten largest. Material for sequencing was PBMCs or T cells enriched from blood (not recorded which). Receptors originate from a woman aged 55-70 years who had recovered from COVID-19.

This clone has just one count. The chain has TRBV6-2 or TRBV6-3 and TRBJ1-5, with 7 nucleotides matching TRBD1. Per germline, CDR1 MNHEY and CDR2 SVGEGT. The V and J ends lost 2 bases and 4 bases, in that order; junction bases with no gene match: 5. There are 15 residues in the CDR3. Here the CDR3 DNA reads TGTGCCAGCAGTTACCTTGAACAGGGGAATCAGCCCCAGCATTTT. It codes for CASSYLEQGNQPQHF.

The chain carries TRBV20-1 and TRBJ2-3, with D tentatively TRBD1 (6 bases). This CDR3 is built from 15 residues. Trimming shortened V by 3 bases and J by 2 bases, and 15 bases separated the two germline ends. Germline V gene data show CDR1 as DFQATT and CDR2 as SNEGSKA (reference sequence). CDR3 in DNA: TGCAGTGCTAGTCCCCAGACAGGAGACACAGATACGCAGTATTTT. It is translated as CSASPQTGDTDTQYF.

The rearrangement links TRBV28 to TRBJ2-7; D remains ambiguous. Germline values: CDR1 MDHEN, CDR2 SYDVKM. The germline V and J ends were trimmed by 6 bases and 5 bases, with 14 bases remaining between them. The CDR3 length is 13 residues. The CDR3 region has the DNA TGTGCCAGCAGAAAGACACCCGCACACGAGCAGTACTTC. Its translation is CASRKTPAHEQYF.

The gene calls are TRBV19 and TRBJ2-7; 11 bases fit TRBD1. The ends lost 3 bases at V and 7 bases at J; junction bases unmatched: 5. The germline CDR1 and CDR2 sequences are LNHDA and SQIVND (reference sequence). The CDR3 consists of 14 residues. The CDR3: CASSIRTGGLEQYF. The DNA for the CDR3 is TGTGCCAGTAGTATCAGGACAGGGGGCCTTGAGCAGTACTTC.

CDR3 DNA sequence: TGTGCCAGCAGTTACCAGGGGTATAATGAAAAACTGTTTTTT. Amino acid sequence: CASSYQGYNEKLFF. The rearrangement uses TRBV6-5 and TRBJ1-4; TRBD1 is a possible D gene (6 bases). This CDR3 is 14 amino acids long. Trimming took 2 bases from V and 4 from J, leaving 8 bases between them. Per germline, CDR1 MNHEY and CDR2 SVGAGI.

This chain joins TRBV27 and TRBJ1-3; no clear D gene. The CDR3 has 15 residues. Deletions cut 0 bases from V and 0 bases from J, with 6 bases between. Germline lookup yields CDR1 MNHEY and CDR2 SMNVEV (reference sequence). Here the CDR3 DNA reads TGTGCCAGCAGTTTATCAGGGAGCTCTGGAAACACCATATATTTT. Translation: CASSLSGSSGNTIYF.

The rearrangement uses TRBV6-5 and TRBJ1-2; perhaps TRBD1 as D (5 bases). Looked up from germline, CDR1 is MNHEY and CDR2 is SVGAGI. The CDR3 is 13 amino acids. The V end was cut by 9 bases, the J end by 8 bases, with 19 bases between. CDR3 nucleotides: TGTGCCAGTAAGCTCGAACAGGATGAAGGCTACACCTTC. It is translated as CASKLEQDEGYTF.

The rearrangement uses TRBV10-3 and TRBJ2-7; TRBD1 matches at 9 bases. Germline CDR1 and CDR2: ENHRY and SYGVKD. The V gene end was trimmed by 3 bases and the J gene end by 5 bases; junction bases not matched to a gene: 8. The length of the CDR3 is 15 residues. Written as DNA, the CDR3 is TGTGCCATCAGTGACCACAGGGGGCGCATCCACGAGCAGTACTTC. It translates to CAISDHRGRIHEQYF.

This clone has only a few counts. The genes are TRBV6-5 and TRBJ2-7; 7 bases are a match to TRBD1. The germline V gene encodes CDR1 MNHEY and CDR2 SVGAGI. V shed 5 bases and J 2 bases; nucleotides not matched to a gene: 6. The CDR3 has 14 amino acids. CDR3 nucleotide sequence: TGTGCCAGCAGTAACCGGGACAGAACCTACGAGCAGTACTTC. Translated: CASSNRDRTYEQYF.

As regards this clone: Other DNA sequences in this sample translate to the same CDR3. This chain joins TRBV7-9 and TRBJ1-5; a possible D gene is TRBD1 (5 bases). The ends were cut back, 3 bases at V and 2 bases at J, with 8 bases in the middle. Germline assignment: CDR1 SEHNR and CDR2 FQNEAQ (reference sequence). This CDR3 comprises 14 residues. CDR3 sequence: CASSLTGGNQPQHF. The CDR3 DNA reads TGTGCCAGCAGCTTGACGGGGGGCAATCAGCCCCAGCATTTT.

The chain links TRBV24-1 to TRBJ1-5; D is ambiguous. CDR3 size: 18 residues. V lost 2 bases and J lost 0, with 16 bases in between. Germline assignment: CDR1 KGHDR and CDR2 SFDVKD. In DNA form, the CDR3 reads TGTGCCACCAGTGATTCTGGGGAGAGGGAGGGTAGCAATCAGCCCCAGCATTTT. Amino acid sequence: CATSDSGEREGSNQPQHF.

This clone was recorded a few times. V gene TRBV5-4 combines with J gene TRBJ1-2; TRBD1 is a possible D gene (6 bases). The germline CDR1 and CDR2 sequences are SGHNT and YYREEE (reference sequence). The CDR3 totals 13 residues. The germline V and J ends were trimmed by 7 bases and 3 bases, with 13 bases remaining between them. In nucleotides, the CDR3 is TGTGCCAGCGGGGGGGGGCAAGACTATGGCTACACCTTC. Translated, it gives CASGGGQDYGYTF.

The V gene is TRBV19, the J gene TRBJ1-2; TRBD1 aligns across 7 bases. The trim removed 0 bases at V and 8 bases at J, leaving 3 bases unmatched. This CDR3 is 13 amino acids long. Germline assignment: CDR1 LNHDA and CDR2 SQIVND (reference sequence). CDR3 region: CASSIERTGGYTF. The CDR3 nucleotides are TGTGCCAGTAGTATAGAAAGGACAGGAGGCTACACCTTC.

The chain combines TRBV10-3 with TRBJ1-4, with a possible D match to TRBD1 (5 bases). Germline V gene sequence: CDR1 ENHRY, CDR2 SYGVKD. Trimming took off 2 bases at V and 5 bases at J, with 9 bases between the two ends. CDR3 length: 14 residues. Here the CDR3 DNA reads TGTGCCATCAGTGAGATGGGGGGGAATGAAAAACTGTTTTTT. Amino acids: CAISEMGGNEKLFF.

This clone was detected once. The genes are TRBV7-9 and TRBJ1-2; 10 nucleotides align to TRBD1. Germline CDR1 SEHNR, CDR2 FQNEAQ (reference sequence). The CDR3 has 13 amino acids. With 5 bases clipped from V and 8 bases from J, the junction kept 5 bases outside the gene matches. CDR3 sequence reads: CASSNRDRGGYTF. The DNA for the CDR3 is TGTGCCAGCAGCAACCGGGACAGGGGAGGCTACACCTTC.

About this clone itself: Mismatch with germline at one junction end may stem from a read error. V gene TRBV9 combines with J gene TRBJ2-1; the match to TRBD2 covers 10 bases. The CDR3 runs to 14 residues. CDR1 is SGDLS and CDR2 is YYNGEE in the germline V gene. CDR3 bases: TGTGCCAGCAGTGTAGCGGGGGGTACTCATGAGCAGTTCTTC. Protein: CASSVAGGTHEQFF.

The chain joins TRBV3-1 (or the pseudogene TRBV3-2) to TRBJ2-1; TRBD2 aligns across 8 bases. Per germline, CDR1 LGHDT and CDR2 YNNKEL (reference sequence). The length of the CDR3 is 16 residues. Trimming removed 2 bases from V and 0 bases from J; junction bases left unmatched: 3. CDR3 loop: CASSQFGTSSYNEQFF. Here the CDR3 DNA reads TGTGCCAGCAGCCAATTTGGGACTAGCTCCTACAATGAGCAGTTCTTC.

CDR3 in amino acids: CASSVQHPSPYGYTF. CDR3 sequence (DNA): TGTGCCAGCAGCGTGCAACATCCCTCCCCCTATGGCTACACCTTC. The rearrangement uses TRBV9 and TRBJ1-2, with D uncertain. V lost 2 bases, J lost 4 bases, and 15 bases lay in between. In germline, CDR1 is SGDLS, CDR2 YYNGEE. This CDR3 has 15 residues. Drawing the rest from reference TRBV9 and TRBJ1-2, the complete variable domain is DSGVTQTPKHLITATGQRVTLRCSPRSGDLSVYWYQQSLDQGLQFLIQYYNGEERAKGNILERFSAQQFPDLHSELNLSSLELGDSALYFCASSVQHPSPYGYTFGSGTRLTVV.

The chain employs TRBV2 and TRBJ2-7, with a possible D match to TRBD1 (5 bases). Germline V gene sequence: CDR1 SNHLY, CDR2 FYNNEI. CDR3 length: 14 amino acids. V was shortened by 6 bases and J by 1 base, with 13 bases between the two germline ends. CDR3 region: CASSPGHFSYEQYF. CDR3 sequence (DNA): TGTGCCAGCAGCCCTGGACATTTTTCCTACGAGCAGTACTTC.

This clone is a singleton in its sample. The rearrangement joins TRBV18 to TRBJ1-4; TRBD1 agrees at 7 bases. This CDR3 has 15 residues. Germline CDR1 and CDR2: KGHSH and LQKENI. With V trimmed by 6 bases and J by 5 bases, 9 bases remained unmatched. CDR3 region: CASSRGDSLNEKLFF. CDR3 bases: TGTGCCAGCTCGCGTGGGGACAGCTTAAATGAAAAACTGTTTTTT.

The chain has TRBV6-2 or TRBV6-3 and TRBJ1-1; TRBD1 is a possible D gene (6 bases). This CDR3 region has 14 residues. Germline CDR1 MNHEY, CDR2 SVGEGT. Deletions cut 2 bases from V and 5 bases from J, with 12 bases between. The CDR3, as DNA: TGTGCCAGCAGTTACGGGGGCGTTTGGACTGAAGCTTTCTTT. It yields the protein CASSYGGVWTEAFF.

V is TRBV2 and J is TRBJ2-1, with 7 bases identical to TRBD2. In germline, CDR1 is SNHLY, CDR2 FYNNEI. The CDR3 is 14 amino acids. The J segment lost 2 bases and the V segment lost 6 bases, leaving 4 bases of the junction unmatched. DNA of the CDR3: TGTGCCAGCAGGTCAGCGGGAACCTACAATGAGCAGTTCTTC. It specifies CASRSAGTYNEQFF.

The rearrangement links TRBV29-1 to TRBJ2-7, with D possibly TRBD1 on 6 matching bases. V was clipped by 5 bases and J by 6 bases, with 14 bases between them. CDR3 length: 12 amino acids. Looked up from germline, CDR1 is SQVTM and CDR2 is ANQGSEA. CDR3: CSVLRTEGEQYF. CDR3 sequence (DNA): TGCAGCGTTCTCCGGACAGAGGGCGAGCAGTACTTC.

The chain links TRBV6-1 to TRBJ1-4; 9 bases match TRBD1. Germline lookup yields CDR1 MNHNS and CDR2 SASEGT. The CDR3 spans 15 residues. V shed 3 bases and J 5 bases; nucleotides not matched to a gene: 4. In nucleotides, the CDR3 is TGTGCCAGCAGTGACCAGACAGGGGGAAATGAAAAACTGTTTTTT. It yields the protein CASSDQTGGNEKLFF.

This clone was counted once. The chain joins TRBV4-1 to TRBJ1-5, with 8 bases identical to TRBD1. Germline values: CDR1 MGHRA, CDR2 YSYEKL. The CDR3 sequence is 17 residues long. Germline trimming cut 4 bases from V and 3 bases from J; bases unmatched to any gene: 11. The CDR3: CASSRTPQGASNQPQHF. The CDR3 coding sequence is TGCGCCAGCAGCCGCACACCCCAGGGGGCCTCCAATCAGCCCCAGCATTTT.

This rearrangement joins TRBV6-5 to TRBJ1-2; 7 bases agree with TRBD1. CDR3 size: 14 residues. Germline-derived CDR1 and CDR2 are MNHEY and SVGAGI. Trimming cost V 6 bases and J 3 bases; bases outside gene matches: 7. CDR3 nucleotides: TGTGCCAGCAGGGGACAGCGAAATTACTATGGCTACACCTTC. Its translation is CASRGQRNYYGYTF.